The 2 T cell receptor beta chains presented below share a single source sample, sequenced in a study of blood T cell repertoires in COVID-19. This table comes from immunoSEQ multiplex PCR, and its TCRdb copy is limited to in-frame clones, with some not included. The table records approximately 350,000 clones, 83% of them present only once. The sequencing sample was made of PBMCs or T cells enriched from blood (not recorded which). The receptors shown here come from a woman in her fifties or sixties who had recovered from COVID-19.

The chain couples TRBV2 to TRBJ2-7; 12 positions match TRBD1. Per germline, CDR1 SNHLY and CDR2 FYNNEI. V was clipped by 6 bases and J by 5 bases; unmatched bases: 11. CDR3 length equals 16 residues. For the CDR3, the DNA is TGTGCCAGCAGGGCTTCGGGACAGGGGGCACATGACGAGCAGTACTTC. Its protein product is CASRASGQGAHDEQYF.

V is TRBV5-4 and J is TRBJ1-6; 10 bases match TRBD1. CDR3 length equals 14 residues. V lost 2 bases, J lost 10 bases, and 3 bases stayed unmatched. The germline CDR1 and CDR2 sequences are SGHNT and YYREEE (reference sequence). The DNA of the CDR3 is TGTGCCAGCAGCTTCGGGACAGGGGTCTCACCCCTCCACTTT. It is translated as CASSFGTGVSPLHF.